This entry lists 4 T cell receptor beta chains sequenced from one sample in a study of CD4 T cells in relation to SARS-CoV-2 and coronaviruses. Before the COVID-19 pandemic, during about 2010-2018, CD4+ T cells were taken from unexposed donors. After ten to eleven days of culture, CD4+ T cells were isolated. Libraries were prepared by immunoSEQ multiplex PCR; TCRdb keeps only in-frame clonotypes and omits some of them. Among about 24,000 clones listed, about three quarters were seen once. Their antigen targets remain unknown. The sequencing input was CD4+ T cells from PBMCs, cultured in vitro. The receptors were sampled from a human donor in good health.

The rearrangement links TRBV19 to TRBJ2-1; 8 bases align to TRBD1. Germline V gives CDR1 LNHDA, CDR2 SQIVND (reference sequence). CDR3 length equals 16 residues. J lost 2 bases, V lost 4 bases, and 7 bases had no gene match. DNA of the CDR3: TGTGCCAGTAGTAGCCAACAGGGGGTTACCTACAATGAGCAGTTCTTC. Protein: CASSSQQGVTYNEQFF.

V gene TRBV7-8 combines with J gene TRBJ1-1; D gene ambiguous. This CDR3 is 15 amino acids long. Germline V CDR1 and CDR2: SGHVS, FQNEAQ. V was cut by 5 bases and J by 0 bases, with 13 bases left in between. CDR3 in DNA: TGTGCCAGCAGCGCAGCTGGACCGATGAACACTGAAGCTTTCTTT. This encodes CASSAAGPMNTEAFF. Drawing the rest from reference TRBV7-8 and TRBJ1-1, the complete variable domain is GAGVSQSPRYKVAKRGQDVALRCDPISGHVSLFWYQQALGQGPEFLTYFQNEAQLDKSGLPSDRFFAERPEGSVSTLKIQRTQQEDSAVYLCASSAAGPMNTEAFFGQGTRLTVV.

The J gene is TRBJ1-4, the V gene TRBV4-2; D is ambiguous. Germline V gene lookup returns CDR1 LGHNA and CDR2 YNFKEQ. V was pared by 0 bases and J by 5 bases, with 16 bases between. The CDR3 contains 17 residues. In DNA form, the CDR3 reads TGTGCCAGCAGCCAAGAGGCGGGATTGAGGCGGAATGAAAAACTGTTTTTT. Residues: CASSQEAGLRRNEKLFF.

The rearrangement uses TRBV27 and TRBJ1-2; a weak D match, TRBD1 (5 bases). Germline CDR1 reads MNHEY; CDR2 reads SMNVEV (reference sequence). This CDR3 is 13 amino acids long. Between the trimmed V and J ends, which lost 5 bases and 5 bases, there was a span of 12 bases. The CDR3 spells CASSSGGIYGYTF. CDR3 in DNA: TGTGCCAGCAGTAGCGGGGGAATTTATGGCTACACCTTC.